This T cell receptor beta chain was found in a study of cytomegalovirus exposure and HLA in healthy donors. The CDR3 has 15 amino acids. The germline CDR1 and CDR2 sequences are SEHNR and FQNEAQ (reference sequence). The table lists this clone with a few counts. An end of the junction differs from the germline gene, which may be a read error. Use of 60 Vbeta and 13 Jbeta primers characterized the PCR. The repertoire was sequenced with immunoSEQ multiplex PCR; TCRdb's copy has only in-frame clones and lacks some. The sample comprises 130,000 to 150,000 clones, approximately 82% of which are singletons, and roughly 9.7% rests with the top ten.

This sequence joins TRBV7-9 and TRBJ2-3; D possibly corresponds to TRBD1 (6 bases). The sequenced sample was PBMCs. The receptor's source is a woman aged 55-69 years in good health and CMV-seropositive. CDR3 sequence: CASSPGQTGTYTQYF. CDR3 in DNA: TGTGCCAGCAGCCCAGGACAGACAGGCACATATACGCAGTATTTT. Variable domain in full (rest from reference TRBV7-9 and TRBJ2-3): DTGVSQNPRHKITKRGQNVTFRCDPISEHNRLYWYRQTLGQGPEFLTYFQNEAQLEKSRLLSDRFSAERPKGSFSTLEIQRTEQGDSAMYLCASSPGQTGTYTQYFGPGTRLTVL.